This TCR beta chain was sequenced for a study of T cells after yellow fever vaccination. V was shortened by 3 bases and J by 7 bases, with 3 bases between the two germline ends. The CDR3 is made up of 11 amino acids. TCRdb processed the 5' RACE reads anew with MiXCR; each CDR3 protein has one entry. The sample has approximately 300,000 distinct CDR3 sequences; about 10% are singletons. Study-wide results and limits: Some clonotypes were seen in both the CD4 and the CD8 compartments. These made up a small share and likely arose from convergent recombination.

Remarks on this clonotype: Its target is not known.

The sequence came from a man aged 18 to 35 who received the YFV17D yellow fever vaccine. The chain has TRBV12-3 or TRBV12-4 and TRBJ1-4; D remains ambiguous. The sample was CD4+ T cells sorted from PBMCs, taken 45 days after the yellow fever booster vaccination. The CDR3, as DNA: TGTGCCAGCAGTTTGCTTGAAAAACTGTTTTTT. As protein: CASSLLEKLFF.